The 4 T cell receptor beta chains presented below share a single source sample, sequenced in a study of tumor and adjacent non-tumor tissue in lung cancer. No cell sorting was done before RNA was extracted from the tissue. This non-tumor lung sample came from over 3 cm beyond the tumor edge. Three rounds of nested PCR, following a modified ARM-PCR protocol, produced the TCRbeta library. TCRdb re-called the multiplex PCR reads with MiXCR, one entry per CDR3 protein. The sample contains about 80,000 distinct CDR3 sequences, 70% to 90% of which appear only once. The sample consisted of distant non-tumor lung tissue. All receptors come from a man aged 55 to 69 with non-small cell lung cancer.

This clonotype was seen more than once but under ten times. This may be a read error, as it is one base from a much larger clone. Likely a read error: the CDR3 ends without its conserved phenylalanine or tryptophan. The CDR3 DNA reads as TGTGCCAGCAGCCTGCGGGGGGTTGGTAACTATGGCTACACCTTG. It codes for CASSLRGVGNYGYTL. The chain is built from TRBV12-3 or TRBV12-4 and TRBJ1-2; maybe TRBD1 (5 bases). CDR3 size: 15 residues. With 6 bases removed from V and 1 base from J, the gap between germline ends came to 15 bases.

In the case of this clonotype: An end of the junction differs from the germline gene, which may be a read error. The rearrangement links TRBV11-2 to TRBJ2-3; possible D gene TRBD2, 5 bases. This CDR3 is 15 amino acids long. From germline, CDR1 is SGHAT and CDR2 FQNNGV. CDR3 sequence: CTSSIDRGTRDTQYF. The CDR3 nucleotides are TGTACCAGCAGCATAGATCGGGGTACAAGAGATACGCAGTATTTT.

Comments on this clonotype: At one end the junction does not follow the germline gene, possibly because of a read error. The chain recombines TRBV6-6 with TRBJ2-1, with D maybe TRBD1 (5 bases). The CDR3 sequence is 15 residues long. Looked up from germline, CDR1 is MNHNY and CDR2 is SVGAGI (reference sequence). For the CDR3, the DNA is TGTGCCAGCAGTTGTGGCGGTGGGGCCTACAATGAGCATTTCTTC. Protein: CASSCGGGAYNEHFF.

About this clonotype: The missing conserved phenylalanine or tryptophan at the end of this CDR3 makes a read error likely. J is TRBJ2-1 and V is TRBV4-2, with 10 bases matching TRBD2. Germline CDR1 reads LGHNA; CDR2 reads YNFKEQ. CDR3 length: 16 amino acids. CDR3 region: CTSSQELAGVKFEQFL. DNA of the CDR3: TGTACCAGCAGCCAAGAGCTAGCGGGAGTGAAATTTGAGCAGTTCCTC.